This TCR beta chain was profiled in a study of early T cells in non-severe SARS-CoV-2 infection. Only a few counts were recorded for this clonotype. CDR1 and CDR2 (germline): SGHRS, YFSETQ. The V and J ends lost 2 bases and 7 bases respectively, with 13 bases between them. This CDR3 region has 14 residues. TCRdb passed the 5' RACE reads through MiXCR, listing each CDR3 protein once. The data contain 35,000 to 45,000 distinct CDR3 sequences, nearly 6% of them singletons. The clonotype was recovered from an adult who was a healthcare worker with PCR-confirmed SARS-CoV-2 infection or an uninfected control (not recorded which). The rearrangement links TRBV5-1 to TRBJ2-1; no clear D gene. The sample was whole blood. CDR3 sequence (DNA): TGCGCCAGCAGCTTAGGGCCCGTCCTTAATGAGCAGTTCTTC. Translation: CASSLGPVLNEQFF.